Listed here is a single TCR beta chain. V lost 1 base, J lost 1 base, and 7 bases stayed unmatched. This CDR3 is 17 amino acids long. Germline V gives CDR1 SGHNT, CDR2 YYREEE (reference sequence). The record originates from a study of OX40 agonist ivuxolimab in advanced cancers. This table comes from immunoSEQ multiplex PCR, and its TCRdb copy is limited to in-frame clones, with some not included. The repertoire holds around 70,000 clones, with roughly 90% as singletons. This sample comprised CD4+ or CD8+ T cells sorted from blood, obtained in a trial of the OX40 agonist ivuxolimab. V is TRBV5-4 and J is TRBJ2-3; 9 nucleotides agree with TRBD2. The source of this sequence is an adult with an advanced solid tumor such as melanoma, head and neck, liver or kidney cancer. CDR3 nucleotides: TGTGCCAGCAGCTTGTCGGCGGGGGGGTGGGGCACAGATACGCAGTATTTT. This codes for CASSLSAGGWGTDTQYF.